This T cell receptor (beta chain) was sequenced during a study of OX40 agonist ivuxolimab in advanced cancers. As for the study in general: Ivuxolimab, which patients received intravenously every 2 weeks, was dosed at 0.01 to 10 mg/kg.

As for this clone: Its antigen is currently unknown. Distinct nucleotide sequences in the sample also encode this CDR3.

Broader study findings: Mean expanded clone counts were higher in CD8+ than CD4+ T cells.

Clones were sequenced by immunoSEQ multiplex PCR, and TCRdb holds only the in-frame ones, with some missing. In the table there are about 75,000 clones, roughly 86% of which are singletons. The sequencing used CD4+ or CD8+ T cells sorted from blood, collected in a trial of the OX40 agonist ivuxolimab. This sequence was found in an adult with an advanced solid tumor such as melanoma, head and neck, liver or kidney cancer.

The CDR3 DNA is TGTGCCAGCTCACCCGGGGCTGCTAATGAAAAACTGTTTTTT. Encoded protein: CASSPGAANEKLFF. The genes are TRBV18 and TRBJ1-4, with D possibly TRBD1 on 5 matching bases. The V gene lost 3 bases and the J gene lost 3 bases, with 8 bases spanning the gap. The CDR3 is made up of 14 amino acids. CDR1 is KGHSH and CDR2 is LQKENI in the germline V gene.